This T cell receptor beta chain was found in a study of T cell responses to AZD1222 COVID-19 vaccine. General study points: Possibly, clonal diversity was underestimated; donors were largely white British and included more females.

Second-dose intervals of approximately 4 or approximately 12 weeks were pooled. Assay: immunoSEQ multiplex PCR; the TCRdb copy retains only in-frame clones and omits some. This repertoire shows tens of thousands of clones, roughly 88% found once; its top ten account for 9.5% to 13%. The CDR3 sequence is 12 residues long. Trimming cost V 4 bases and J 4 bases, with 7 bases left between them. The germline V gene encodes CDR1 MNHEY and CDR2 SVGEGT. As to this clone: The target antigen is unknown.

The TCR originated in an adult who received the AZD1222 COVID-19 vaccine. Sequenced material: peripheral blood, taken 28 days after the second AZD1222 dose. The chain couples TRBV6-2 or TRBV6-3 to TRBJ1-2, with a weak D call TRBD1 (5 bases). The CDR3 DNA follows: TGTGCCAGCAGTTTGACAGTCTATGGCTACACCTTC. Translation gives CASSLTVYGYTF.